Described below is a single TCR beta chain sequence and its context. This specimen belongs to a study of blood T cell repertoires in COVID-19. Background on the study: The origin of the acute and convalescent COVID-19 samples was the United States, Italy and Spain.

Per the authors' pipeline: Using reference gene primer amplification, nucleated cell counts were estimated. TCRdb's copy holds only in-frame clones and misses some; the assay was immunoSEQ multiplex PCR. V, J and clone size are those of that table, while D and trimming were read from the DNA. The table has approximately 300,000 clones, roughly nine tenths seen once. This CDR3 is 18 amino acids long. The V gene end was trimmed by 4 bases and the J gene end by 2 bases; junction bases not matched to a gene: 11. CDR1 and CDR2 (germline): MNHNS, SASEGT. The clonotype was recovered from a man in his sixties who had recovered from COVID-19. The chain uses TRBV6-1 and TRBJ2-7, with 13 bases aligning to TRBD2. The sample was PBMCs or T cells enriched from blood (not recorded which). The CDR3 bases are TGTGCCAGCAGTGCCGACCCGGGACTAGCGGGAACAACCTACGAGCAGTACTTC. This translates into CASSADPGLAGTTYEQYF.